Listed here are 9 T cell receptor beta chains from one sample, sequenced in a study of blood T cell repertoires in COVID-19. Sequencing used immunoSEQ multiplex PCR; TCRdb keeps in-frame clones, though not all of them. The sample has over 300,000 clones; roughly 90% are singletons. The specimen sequenced was peripheral blood. Every receptor here comes from a man aged 40-50 years with acute or convalescent COVID-19.

This clone was recorded many times. The genes are TRBV6-2 or TRBV6-3 and TRBJ2-2, with TRBD2 matching over 7 bases. The CDR3 runs to 16 residues. V lost 0 bases, J lost 4 bases, and 5 bases stayed unmatched. The germline CDR1 and CDR2 sequences are MNHEY and SVGEGT. Here the CDR3 reads CASSYSAGALTGELFF. DNA of the CDR3: TGTGCCAGCAGTTACTCCGCGGGAGCCCTCACCGGGGAGCTGTTTTTT.

The genes are TRBV30 and TRBJ1-3; D is undetermined. The CDR3 has 14 amino acids. Germline CDR1 reads GTSNPN; CDR2 reads SVGIG (reference sequence). Trimming shortened V by 2 bases and J by 0 bases, and 8 bases separated the two germline ends. In DNA form, the CDR3 reads TGTGCCTGGAGTACACGCCGCTCTGGAAACACCATATATTTT. Translating it yields CAWSTRRSGNTIYF. Full variable domain (rest looked up from reference TRBV30 and TRBJ1-3): SQTIHQWPATLVQPVGSPLSLECTVEGTSNPNLYWYRQAAGRGLQLLFYSVGIGQISSEVPQNLSASRPQDRQFILSSKKLLLSDSGFYLCAWSTRRSGNTIYFGEGSWLTVV.

This sequence joins TRBV30 and TRBJ1-1; 7 bases agree with TRBD1. In germline, CDR1 is GTSNPN, CDR2 SVGIG (reference sequence). V gave up 1 base and J gave up 7 bases; unmatched junction bases: 0. CDR3 size: 11 residues. The CDR3 loop is CAWSGDSEAFF. Here the CDR3 DNA reads TGTGCCTGGAGTGGGGACAGTGAAGCTTTCTTT.

This clone was observed a few times. The chain combines TRBV5-1 with TRBJ2-1, with a possible D match to TRBD1 (7 bases). CDR1 is SGHRS and CDR2 is YFSETQ in the germline V gene. The CDR3 is made up of 15 amino acids. The V gene lost 6 bases and the J gene lost 1 base, with 14 bases spanning the gap. Here the CDR3 reads CASTSQGGSYNEQFF. CDR3 bases: TGCGCCAGCACGTCGCAGGGGGGATCCTACAATGAGCAGTTCTTC. The full variable domain, its missing parts supplied by reference TRBV5-1 and TRBJ2-1, is KAGVTQTPRYLIKTRGQQVTLSCSPISGHRSVSWYQQTPGQGLQFLFEYFSETQRNKGNFPGRFSGRQFSNSRSEMNVSTLELGDSALYLCASTSQGGSYNEQFFGPGTRLTVL.

The chain uses TRBV28 and TRBJ2-1; 10 bases line up with TRBD2. The CDR3 is 19 amino acids. J gave up 4 bases and V 5 bases, and 17 bases lay outside the gene matches. Germline CDR1 reads MDHEN; CDR2 reads SYDVKM. In DNA form, the CDR3 reads TGTGCCAGCAGTAACCGACGGGGGCTAGCGGGAGTGGGTTACAATGAGCAGTTCTTC. This encodes CASSNRRGLAGVGYNEQFF. Drawing the rest from reference TRBV28 and TRBJ2-1, the complete variable domain is DVKVTQSSRYLVKRTGEKVFLECVQDMDHENMFWYRQDPGLGLRLIYFSYDVKMKEKGDIPEGYSVSREKKERFSLILESASTNQTSMYLCASSNRRGLAGVGYNEQFFGPGTRLTVL.

This rearrangement joins TRBV11-3 to TRBJ2-1, with TRBD2 matching 11 bases. Germline lookup yields CDR1 SGHNT and CDR2 YENEEA. The CDR3 has 19 residues. V dropped 6 bases and J dropped 2; count of bases not matched to a gene: 15. The DNA for the CDR3 is TGTGCCAGCAGTTATACCGGACTAGCGGGCATCGAACCCTACAATGAGCAGTTCTTC. It specifies CASSYTGLAGIEPYNEQFF.

The chain carries TRBV2 and TRBJ2-3; 9 nucleotides agree with TRBD1. This CDR3 region has 17 residues. J was trimmed by 5 bases and V by 4 bases; bases with no gene match: 13. The germline CDR1 and CDR2 sequences are SNHLY and FYNNEI. CDR3 DNA sequence: TGTGCCAGCAGTGCCATTTTGGGACAGGGCACGCAAGATACGCAGTATTTT. Translation: CASSAILGQGTQDTQYF. Based on the CDR3 plus reference TRBV2 and TRBJ2-3, the full variable domain is EPEVTQTPSHQVTQMGQEVILRCVPISNHLYFYWYRQILGQKVEFLVSFYNNEISEKSEIFDDQFSVERPDGSNFTLKIRSTKLEDSAMYFCASSAILGQGTQDTQYFGPGTRLTVL.

The chain joins TRBV4-2 to TRBJ1-1; possible D gene TRBD1, 6 bases. This CDR3 is built from 15 residues. Per germline, CDR1 LGHNA and CDR2 YNFKEQ. The germline V and J ends were trimmed by 1 base and 6 bases, with 15 bases remaining between them. The CDR3 protein is CASSQGGGDWAEAFF. The CDR3 region has the DNA TGTGCCAGCAGCCAAGGGGGGGGCGATTGGGCTGAAGCTTTCTTT.

This clone was observed a handful of times. The rearrangement uses TRBV3-1 (or the pseudogene TRBV3-2) and TRBJ2-3, with unresolved D. The CDR3 consists of 14 residues. Germline values: CDR1 LGHDT, CDR2 YNNKEL (reference sequence). V was clipped by 3 bases and J by 2 bases, with 9 bases between them. As DNA, the CDR3 is TGTGCCAGCAGCCACTTAACGGTCACAGATACGCAGTATTTT. This sequence encodes CASSHLTVTDTQYF.